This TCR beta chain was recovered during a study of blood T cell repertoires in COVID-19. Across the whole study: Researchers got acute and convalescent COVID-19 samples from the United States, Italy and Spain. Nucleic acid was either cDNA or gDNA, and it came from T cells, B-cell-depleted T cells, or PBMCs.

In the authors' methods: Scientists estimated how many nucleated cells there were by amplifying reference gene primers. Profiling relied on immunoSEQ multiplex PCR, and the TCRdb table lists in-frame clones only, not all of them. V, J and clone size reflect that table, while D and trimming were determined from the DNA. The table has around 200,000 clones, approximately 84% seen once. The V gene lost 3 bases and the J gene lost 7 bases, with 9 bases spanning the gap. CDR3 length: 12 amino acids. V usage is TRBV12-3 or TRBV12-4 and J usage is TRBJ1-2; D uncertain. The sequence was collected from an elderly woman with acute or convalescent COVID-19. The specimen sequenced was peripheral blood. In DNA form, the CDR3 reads TGTGCCAGCAGTTTTCCAGGATTTGGCTACACCTTC. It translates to CASSFPGFGYTF.